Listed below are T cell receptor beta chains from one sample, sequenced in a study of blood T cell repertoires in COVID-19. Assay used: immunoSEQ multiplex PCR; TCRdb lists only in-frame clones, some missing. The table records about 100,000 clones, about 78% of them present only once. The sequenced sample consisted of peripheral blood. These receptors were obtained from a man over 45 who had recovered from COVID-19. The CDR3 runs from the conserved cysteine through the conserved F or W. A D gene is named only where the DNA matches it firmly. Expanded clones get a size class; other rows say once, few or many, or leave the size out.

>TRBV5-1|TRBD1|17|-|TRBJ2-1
CASSRLGVLTGGNEQFF
TGCGCCAGCAGCCGGTTGGGTGTACTGACAGGGGGCAATGAGCAGTTCTTC
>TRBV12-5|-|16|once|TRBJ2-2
CASGPDRPRGTGELFF
TGTGCTAGTGGTCCGGACAGGCCCCGGGGGACCGGGGAGCTGTTTTTT
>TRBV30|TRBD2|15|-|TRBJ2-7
CAWSVGGTSLGEQYF
TGTGCCTGGAGTGTAGGTGGGACTAGCTTAGGGGAGCAGTACTTC
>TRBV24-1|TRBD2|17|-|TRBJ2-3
CATSDPGLAGVGDTQYF
TGTGCCACCAGTGACCCGGGACTAGCGGGAGTAGGGGATACGCAGTATTTT
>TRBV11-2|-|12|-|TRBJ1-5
CASSPYNQPQHF
TGTGCCAGCAGCCCTTACAATCAGCCCCAGCATTTT
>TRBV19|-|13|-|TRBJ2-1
CASSPQTGYEQFF
TGTGCCAGTAGTCCGCAAACAGGGTATGAGCAGTTCTTC
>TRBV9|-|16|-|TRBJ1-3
CASSGRDTYSGNTIYF
TGTGCCAGCAGCGGTCGGGACACCTACTCTGGAAACACCATATATTTT
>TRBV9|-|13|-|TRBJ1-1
CASSAQINTEAFF
TGTGCCAGCAGCGCACAGATAAACACTGAAGCTTTCTTT
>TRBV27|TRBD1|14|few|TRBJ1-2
CASSLQGAGYGYTF
TGTGCCAGCAGTTTGCAGGGGGCGGGGTATGGCTACACCTTC
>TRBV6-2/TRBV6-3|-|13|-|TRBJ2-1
CASSYPGLNEQFF
TGTGCCAGCAGTTACCCTGGACTTAATGAGCAGTTCTTC
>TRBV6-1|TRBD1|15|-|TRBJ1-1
CASSEEGQGNTEAFF
TGTGCCAGCAGTGAAGAGGGACAGGGGAACACTGAAGCTTTCTTT
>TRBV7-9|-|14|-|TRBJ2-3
CASSLAFFTDTQYF
TGTGCCAGCAGCTTAGCCTTTTTCACAGATACGCAGTATTTT
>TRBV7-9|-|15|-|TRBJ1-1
CASSTHKQGSTEAFF
TGTGCCAGCAGCACCCACAAACAGGGTTCCACTGAAGCTTTCTTT
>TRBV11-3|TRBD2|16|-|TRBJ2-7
CASSLDPTSGSSEQYF
TGTGCCAGCAGCTTAGACCCGACTAGCGGGAGTTCCGAGCAGTACTTC
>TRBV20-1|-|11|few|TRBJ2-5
CSARAPPSEYF
TGCAGTGCTAGAGCCCCCCCTTCGGAGTACTTC
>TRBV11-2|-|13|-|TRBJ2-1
CASSFTQNNEQFF
TGTGCCAGCAGCTTTACTCAAAACAATGAGCAGTTCTTC
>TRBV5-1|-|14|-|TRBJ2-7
CASSLGDSGYEQYF
TGCGCCAGCAGCTTGGGGGACTCAGGGTACGAGCAGTACTTC
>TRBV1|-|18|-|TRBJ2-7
CTSSQDQGDWGCSYEQYF
TGCACCAGCAGCCAAGATCAAGGGGATTGGGGCTGTTCCTACGAGCAGTACTTC